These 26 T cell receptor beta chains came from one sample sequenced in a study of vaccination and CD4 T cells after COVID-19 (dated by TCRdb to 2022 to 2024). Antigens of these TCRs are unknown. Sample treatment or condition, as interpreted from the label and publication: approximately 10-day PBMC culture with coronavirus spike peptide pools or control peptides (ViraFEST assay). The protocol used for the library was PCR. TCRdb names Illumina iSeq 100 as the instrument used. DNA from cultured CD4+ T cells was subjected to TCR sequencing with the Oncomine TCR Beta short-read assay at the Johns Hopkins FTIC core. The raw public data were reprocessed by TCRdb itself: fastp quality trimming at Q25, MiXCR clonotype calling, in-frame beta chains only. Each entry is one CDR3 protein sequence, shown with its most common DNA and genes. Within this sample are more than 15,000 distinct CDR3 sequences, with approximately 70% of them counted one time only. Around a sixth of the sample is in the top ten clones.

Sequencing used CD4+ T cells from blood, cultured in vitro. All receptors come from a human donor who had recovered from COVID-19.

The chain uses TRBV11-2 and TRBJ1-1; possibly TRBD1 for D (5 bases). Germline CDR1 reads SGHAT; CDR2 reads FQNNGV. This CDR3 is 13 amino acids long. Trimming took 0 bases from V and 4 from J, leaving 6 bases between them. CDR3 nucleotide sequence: TGTGCCAGCAGCTTAGAGAGGGGCACTGAAGCTTTCTTT. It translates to CASSLERGTEAFF.

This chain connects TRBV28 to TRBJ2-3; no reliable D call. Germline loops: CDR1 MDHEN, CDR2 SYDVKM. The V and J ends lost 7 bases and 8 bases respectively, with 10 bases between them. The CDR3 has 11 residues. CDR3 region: CASKNSVTQYF. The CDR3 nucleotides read TGTGCCAGCAAAAATTCGGTTACGCAGTATTTT.

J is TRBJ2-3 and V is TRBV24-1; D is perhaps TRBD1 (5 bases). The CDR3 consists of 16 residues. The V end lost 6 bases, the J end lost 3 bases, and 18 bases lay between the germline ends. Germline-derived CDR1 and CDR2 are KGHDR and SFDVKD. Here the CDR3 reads CATSNTDILKTDTQYF. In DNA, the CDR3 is TGTGCCACCAGTAACACGGACATACTTAAAACAGATACGCAGTATTTT.

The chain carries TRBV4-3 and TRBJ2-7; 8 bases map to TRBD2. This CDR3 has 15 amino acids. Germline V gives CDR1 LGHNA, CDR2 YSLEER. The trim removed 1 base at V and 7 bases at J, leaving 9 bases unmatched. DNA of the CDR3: TGCGCCAGCAGCCAAGTGGGAGCGGGAGCAGGAGAGCAGTACTTC. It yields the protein CASSQVGAGAGEQYF.

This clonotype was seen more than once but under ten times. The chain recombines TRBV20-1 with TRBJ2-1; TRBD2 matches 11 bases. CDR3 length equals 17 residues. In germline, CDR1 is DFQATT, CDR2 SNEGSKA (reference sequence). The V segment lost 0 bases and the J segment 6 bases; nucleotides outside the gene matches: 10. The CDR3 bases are TGCAGTGCTAGAGACTTACTAGCGGGAGAAGTCACCAATGAGCAGTTCTTC. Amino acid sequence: CSARDLLAGEVTNEQFF.

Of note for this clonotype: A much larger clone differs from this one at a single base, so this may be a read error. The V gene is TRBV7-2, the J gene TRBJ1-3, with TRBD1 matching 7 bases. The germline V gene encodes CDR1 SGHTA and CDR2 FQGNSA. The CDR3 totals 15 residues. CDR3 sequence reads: CAGSPQGPSGNTIYF. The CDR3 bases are TGTGCCGGCAGCCCACAGGGGCCCTCTGGAAACACCATATATTTT.

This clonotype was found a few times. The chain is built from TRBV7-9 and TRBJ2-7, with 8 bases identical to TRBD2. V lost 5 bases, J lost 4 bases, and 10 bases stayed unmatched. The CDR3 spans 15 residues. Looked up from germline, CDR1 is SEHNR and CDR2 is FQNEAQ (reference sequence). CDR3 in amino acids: CASSPGRGAGYEQYF. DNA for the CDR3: TGTGCCAGCAGCCCAGGGCGGGGGGCCGGATACGAGCAGTACTTC.

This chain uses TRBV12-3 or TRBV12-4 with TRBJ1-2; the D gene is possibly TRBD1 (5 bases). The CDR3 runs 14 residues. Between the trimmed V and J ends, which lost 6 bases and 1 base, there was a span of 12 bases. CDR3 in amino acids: CASRPTGRNYGYTF. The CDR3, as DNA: TGTGCCAGCAGACCCACAGGTCGTAACTATGGCTACACCTTC.

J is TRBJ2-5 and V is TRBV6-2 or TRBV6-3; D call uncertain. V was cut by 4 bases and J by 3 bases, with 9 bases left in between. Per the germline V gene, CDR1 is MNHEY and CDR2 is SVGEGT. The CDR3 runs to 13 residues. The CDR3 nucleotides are TGTGCCAGCAGTTCATATCTCGAAGAGACCCAGTACTTC. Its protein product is CASSSYLEETQYF.

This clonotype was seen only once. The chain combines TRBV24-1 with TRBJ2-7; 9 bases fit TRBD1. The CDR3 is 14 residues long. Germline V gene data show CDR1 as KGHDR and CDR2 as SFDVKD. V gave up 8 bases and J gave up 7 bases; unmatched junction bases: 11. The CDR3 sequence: CATKGQGYRLEQYF. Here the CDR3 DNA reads TGTGCCACCAAGGGACAGGGTTATCGGTTGGAGCAGTACTTC.

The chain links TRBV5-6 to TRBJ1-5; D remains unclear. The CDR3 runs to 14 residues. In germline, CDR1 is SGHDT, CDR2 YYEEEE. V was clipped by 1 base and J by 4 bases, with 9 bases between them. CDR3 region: CASSLRRQNQPQHF. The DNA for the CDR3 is TGTGCCAGCAGCTTGAGACGGCAAAATCAGCCCCAGCATTTT.

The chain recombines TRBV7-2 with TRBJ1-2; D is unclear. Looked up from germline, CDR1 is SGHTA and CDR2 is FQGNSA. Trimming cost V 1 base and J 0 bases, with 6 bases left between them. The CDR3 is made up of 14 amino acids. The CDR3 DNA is TGTGCCAGCAGCTTAGGAATGACTAACTATGGCTACACCTTC. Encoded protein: CASSLGMTNYGYTF.

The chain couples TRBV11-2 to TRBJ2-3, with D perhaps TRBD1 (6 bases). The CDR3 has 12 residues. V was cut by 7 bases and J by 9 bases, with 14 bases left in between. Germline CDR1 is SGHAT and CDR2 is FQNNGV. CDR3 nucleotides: TGTGCCAGCACCTTCAACCAGGGGACGCAGTATTTT. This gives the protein CASTFNQGTQYF.

The CDR3 reads CATSGTGTGNIQYF. The CDR3 DNA is TGTGCCACCAGCGGAACCGGGACAGGAAACATTCAGTACTTC. V usage is TRBV15 and J usage is TRBJ2-4, with TRBD1 identical over 8 bases. CDR1 and CDR2 from the germline V gene are LNHNV and YYDKDF (reference sequence). With 5 bases clipped from V and 6 bases from J, the junction kept 6 bases outside the gene matches. There are 14 residues in the CDR3.

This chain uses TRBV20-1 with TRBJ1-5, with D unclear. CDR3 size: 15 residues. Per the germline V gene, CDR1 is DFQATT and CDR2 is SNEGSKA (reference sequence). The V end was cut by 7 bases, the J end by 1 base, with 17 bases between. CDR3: CSGLAPGRSNQPQHF. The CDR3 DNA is TGCAGTGGATTAGCCCCTGGGAGAAGCAATCAGCCCCAGCATTTT.

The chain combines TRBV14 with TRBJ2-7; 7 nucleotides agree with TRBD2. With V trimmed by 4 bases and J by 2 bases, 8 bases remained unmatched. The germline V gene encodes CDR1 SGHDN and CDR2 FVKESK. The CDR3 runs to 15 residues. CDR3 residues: CASSPQASGPYEQYF. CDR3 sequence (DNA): TGTGCCAGCAGCCCCCAGGCTAGCGGACCCTACGAGCAGTACTTC.

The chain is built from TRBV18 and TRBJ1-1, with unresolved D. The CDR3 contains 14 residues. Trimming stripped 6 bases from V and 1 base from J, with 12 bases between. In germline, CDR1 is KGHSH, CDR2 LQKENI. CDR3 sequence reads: CASSPLDGNTEAFF. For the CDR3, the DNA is TGTGCCAGCTCTCCGCTGGACGGGAACACTGAAGCTTTCTTT.

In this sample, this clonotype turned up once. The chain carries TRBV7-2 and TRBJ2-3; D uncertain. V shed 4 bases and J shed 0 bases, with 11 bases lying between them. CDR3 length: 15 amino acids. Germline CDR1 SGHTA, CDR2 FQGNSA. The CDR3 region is CASSSQALSTDTQYF. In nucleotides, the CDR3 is TGTGCCAGCAGCTCCCAGGCACTGAGCACAGATACGCAGTATTTT.

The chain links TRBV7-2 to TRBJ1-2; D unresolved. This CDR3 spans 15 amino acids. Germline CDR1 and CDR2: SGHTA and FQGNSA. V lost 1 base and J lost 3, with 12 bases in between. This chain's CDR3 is CASSLEIGLDYGYTF. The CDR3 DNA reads TGTGCCAGCAGCTTAGAAATAGGACTGGACTATGGCTACACCTTC.

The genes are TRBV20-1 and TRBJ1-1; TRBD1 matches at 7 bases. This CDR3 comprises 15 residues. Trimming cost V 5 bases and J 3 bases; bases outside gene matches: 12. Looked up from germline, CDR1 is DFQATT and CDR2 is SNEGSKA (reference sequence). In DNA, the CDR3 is TGCAGTGCTCATAGACAGGGTCGGAGGGACACTGAAGCTTTCTTT. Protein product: CSAHRQGRRDTEAFF.

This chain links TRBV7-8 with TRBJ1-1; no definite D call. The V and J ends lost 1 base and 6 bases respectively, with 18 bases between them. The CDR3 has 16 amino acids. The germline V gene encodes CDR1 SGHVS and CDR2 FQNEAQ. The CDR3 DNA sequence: TGTGCCAGCAGCTTAGTCTCTGGGCACTCAAACGCTGAAGCTTTCTTT. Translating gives CASSLVSGHSNAEAFF.

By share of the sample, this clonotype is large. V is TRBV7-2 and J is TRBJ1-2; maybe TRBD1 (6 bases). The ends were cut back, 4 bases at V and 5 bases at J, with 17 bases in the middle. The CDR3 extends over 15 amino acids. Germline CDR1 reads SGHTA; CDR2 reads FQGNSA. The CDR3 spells CASSWGAGVGYGYTF. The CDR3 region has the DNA TGTGCCAGCAGCTGGGGGGCGGGGGTAGGGTATGGCTACACCTTC.

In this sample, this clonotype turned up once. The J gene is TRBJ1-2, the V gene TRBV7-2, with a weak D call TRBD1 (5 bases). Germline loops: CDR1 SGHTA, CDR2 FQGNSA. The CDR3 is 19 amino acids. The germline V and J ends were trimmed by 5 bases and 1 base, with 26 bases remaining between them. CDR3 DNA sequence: TGTGCCAGCAGCCCAAGGCCCTGGGGGTCCGGGGATATTAACTATGGCTACACCTTC. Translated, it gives CASSPRPWGSGDINYGYTF.

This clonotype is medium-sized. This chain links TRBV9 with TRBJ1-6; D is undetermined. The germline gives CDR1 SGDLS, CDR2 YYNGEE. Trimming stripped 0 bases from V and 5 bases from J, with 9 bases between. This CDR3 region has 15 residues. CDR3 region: CASSVGLRNNSPLHF. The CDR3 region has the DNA TGTGCCAGCAGCGTAGGTCTCAGAAATAATTCACCCCTCCACTTT.

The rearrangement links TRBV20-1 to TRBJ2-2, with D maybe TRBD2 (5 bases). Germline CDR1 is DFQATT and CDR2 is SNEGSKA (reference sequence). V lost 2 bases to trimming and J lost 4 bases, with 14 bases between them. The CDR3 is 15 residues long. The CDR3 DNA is TGCAGTGCTAGAAAAAGCGTACTAGGCACCGGGGAGCTGTTTTTT. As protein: CSARKSVLGTGELFF.

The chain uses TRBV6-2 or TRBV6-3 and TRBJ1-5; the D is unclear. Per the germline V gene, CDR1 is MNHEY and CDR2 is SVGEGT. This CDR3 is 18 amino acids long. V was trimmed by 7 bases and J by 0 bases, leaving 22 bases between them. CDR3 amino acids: CASNRLAKDGYSNQPQHF. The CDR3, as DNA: TGTGCCAGCAACCGACTGGCCAAGGACGGATATAGCAATCAGCCCCAGCATTTT.